One sample yielded the 2 T cell receptor beta chains listed below, sequenced in a study of control samples from healthy donors and cancer patients. Clones were read by immunoSEQ multiplex PCR, and TCRdb kept only the in-frame ones, dropping some. The sample yields 150,000 to 200,000 clones, roughly nine tenths seen once. The sample comprised blood. These receptor sequences come from a man in his thirties or forties in good health.

The V and J genes are TRBV6-1 and TRBJ2-5; 8 bases are a match to TRBD1. The CDR3 runs to 17 residues. From germline, CDR1 is MNHNS and CDR2 SASEGT. V gave up 1 base and J gave up 1 base; unmatched junction bases: 8. The CDR3 DNA follows: TGTGCCAGCAGTGAAGGCCGCAAGACAGGGGCCCAAGAGACCCAGTACTTC. Amino acids: CASSEGRKTGAQETQYF.

The chain couples TRBV29-1 to TRBJ2-7; D is undetermined. This CDR3 region has 13 residues. Germline loops: CDR1 SQVTM, CDR2 ANQGSEA. V was cut by 4 bases and J by 3 bases, with 13 bases left in between. CDR3 region: CSVGRARHYEQYF. CDR3 nucleotides: TGCAGCGTTGGTAGGGCCCGCCACTACGAGCAGTACTTC.